Here is one T cell receptor (beta chain) with its context. Which antigen it targets is not known. No much larger clonotype is one base removed from it; base qualities were not supplied. The CDR3 spans 13 residues, from the cysteine through the phenylalanine. Just CDR3 DNA is preserved here, 39 bases in frame from base 1. V is pared back by 7 bases and J by 0 bases, with 10 bases lying between the germline termini. The germline V gene (reference sequence) yields GTSNPN for CDR1 and SVGIG for CDR2. Interpreted using the paper, the time point label stands for: baseline before first vaccination. The vaccinee samples were drawn from two UK trials, COV001 and COV002, one of which was a single-blind randomized controlled phase 2/3 trial testing AZD1222 (ChAdOx1 nCoV-19) in healthy adults. Trial participant PBMC samples were collected at day 0 and day 28 after the second dose for TCRbeta chain sequencing.

These data are taken from a study of T cell responses to AZD1222 COVID-19 vaccine (dated by TCRdb to the early 2020s). General notes on the study: AZD1222 recipients with second doses at about 4 weeks or about 12 weeks were pooled, because spike-specific TCR depth and breadth did not differ between schedules. Trial participants were enrolled by age into subgroups of 18-55, 56-69 and 70-plus years, and roughly 160, 29 and 62 TCR-sequenced participants, respectively, were included in these subgroups. A total of under 250 trial participants underwent TCR sequencing, of whom about 200 had received two doses of AZD1222 and about 25 had received two doses of the MenACWY control vaccine.

Here is what the overall study found, with its caveats: Spike-specific TCR breadth and depth rose significantly after two AZD1222 doses compared with day 0 and with MenACWY recipients. Reportedly, almost half of the unique spike-specific TCRs recognized epitopes lying outside the regions that are mutated in the B.1.351 and B.1.1.7 variants. Participants were mostly white British and included more females than males, and it was suggested by the authors that clonal diversity may have been underestimated. Conclusions about previously exposed vaccinees are limited, since just six or seven AZD1222 recipients were seropositive for SARS-CoV-2 at baseline. Because no day 14 peak-response samples were available, repertoires were characterized only after the peak T cell response. Vaccine-associated CD4 TCRs spanned the whole spike protein, with dominant responses in regions 160-218 and 743-854. In the small 56-69-year group, the increase in depth fell short of significance, most likely because of low power.

The CDR3 regions of human TCRbeta chains were analyzed by immunosequencing. As for the authors' bioinformatics: TCRs in the repertoires were compared against a reference library of SARS-CoV-2-specific TCRs that had been generated with the MIRA antigen-specificity platform. Breadth was defined as the fraction of unique TCRs that were SARS-CoV-2-associated. Depth was defined as the fraction of total T cells that were SARS-CoV-2-associated. Using the MIRA data, each spike-specific TCR was assigned both to the spike region to which the TCR was reactive and to a CD4 or CD8 class. Log10-transformed breadth and depth values were compared by one-way ANOVA with Sidak's multiple comparisons tests. TCRdb obtained this table from immuneACCESS and retained in-frame rearrangements with V and J assigned. These tables miss some clones; where compared with another copy, unresolved V genes account for less than half of the shortfall, and the remainder is unexplained. V and J calls and clone size are given by that table; D and trimming were obtained from the DNA. Here the sample has around 120,000 clones; more than 85% occur a single time. The ten most abundant clones make up around 2.8% of the sample.

The receptor was derived from an adult in good health. The specimen was peripheral blood, collected on day 0 of AZD1222 vaccination. The rearrangement combines TRBV30 with TRBJ1-3, with no reliable assignment of the D segment. The sequenced DNA is TGTGCCTATGGGCTAAGCTCTGGAAACACCATATATTTT. The encoded protein is CAYGLSSGNTIYF.